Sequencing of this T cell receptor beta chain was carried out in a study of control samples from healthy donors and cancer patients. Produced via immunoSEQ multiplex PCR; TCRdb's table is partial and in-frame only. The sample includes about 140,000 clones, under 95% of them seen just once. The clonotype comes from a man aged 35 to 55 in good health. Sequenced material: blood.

The CDR3 sequence: CASSLANGHNEQFF. The CDR3 nucleotides are TGTGCCAGCAGCTTGGCCAATGGGCACAATGAGCAGTTCTTC. The rearrangement links TRBV5-4 to TRBJ2-1, with unresolved D. The germline V gene encodes CDR1 SGHNT and CDR2 YYREEE (reference sequence). V lost 0 bases and J 5 bases, leaving 9 bases between the germline ends. The CDR3 is made up of 14 amino acids.